A single sample is the source of the 8 T cell receptor beta chains below, sequenced in a study of blood T cell repertoires in COVID-19. Sequenced by immunoSEQ multiplex PCR; TCRdb stores in-frame clones only, minus some. The sample lists roughly 250,000 clones, less than 90% occurring once. The sequenced sample consisted of peripheral blood. The receptors originated from a woman under 40 with COVID-19, enrolled during active disease.

The chain joins TRBV11-3 to TRBJ2-1; 12 bases fit TRBD2. Trimming took 2 bases from V and 2 from J; bases not matched to a gene: 13. CDR3 length equals 20 residues. CDR1 is SGHNT and CDR2 is YENEEA in the germline V gene. CDR3 residues: CASSLPLTSGGSHTYNEQFF. In nucleotides, the CDR3 is TGTGCCAGCAGCTTACCCCTGACTAGCGGGGGAAGTCACACCTACAATGAGCAGTTCTTC.

V gene TRBV18 combines with J gene TRBJ2-2, with D perhaps matching TRBD1 (6 bases). CDR1 is KGHSH, CDR2 LQKENI, per germline. The V end was cut by 7 bases, the J end by 0 bases, with 12 bases between. CDR3 length: 15 amino acids. CDR3 nucleotides: TGTGCCAGCTTTCGGACAGCTTCGAACACCGGGGAGCTGTTTTTT. It codes for CASFRTASNTGELFF. Full variable domain (missing parts from reference TRBV18 and TRBJ2-2): NAGVMQNPRHLVRRRGQEARLRCSPMKGHSHVYWYRQLPEEGLKFMVYLQKENIIDESGMPKERFSAEFPKEGPSILRIQQVVRGDSAAYFCASFRTASNTGELFFGEGSRLTVL.

CDR3 DNA: TGTGCCAGCCTTAGAGATAGCAATCAGCCCCAGCATTTT. Its translation is CASLRDSNQPQHF. This sequence joins TRBV12-3 or TRBV12-4 and TRBJ1-5; no firm D call. V shed 8 bases and J shed 0 bases, with 8 bases lying between them. The CDR3 is 13 residues long.

The gene calls are TRBV19 and TRBJ2-1; 12 nucleotides agree with TRBD2. The CDR3 is 16 residues long. V shed 6 bases and J 6 bases; nucleotides not matched to a gene: 9. The germline V gene has CDR1 LNHDA and CDR2 SQIVND (reference sequence). CDR3 in amino acids: CASSPSGGANLNEQFF. DNA for the CDR3: TGTGCCAGTAGCCCTAGCGGGGGGGCCAATCTCAATGAGCAGTTCTTC.

The chain carries TRBV4-1 and TRBJ2-1; the D gene is possibly TRBD2 (6 bases). The germline V and J ends were trimmed by 2 bases and 7 bases, with 15 bases remaining between them. The CDR3 contains 15 residues. Germline CDR1 reads MGHRA; CDR2 reads YSYEKL. The CDR3 DNA reads as TGCGCCAGCAGCCAAACCGGGACTGGGCTTAATGAGCAGTTCTTC. Protein: CASSQTGTGLNEQFF.

This clone was picked up one time. As DNA, the CDR3 is TGTGCCAGCAGTTATAGGGGAGGACACGAGCAGTACTTC. Its translation is CASSYRGGHEQYF. This chain joins TRBV27 and TRBJ2-7; maybe TRBD2 (6 bases). Trimming shortened V by 4 bases and J by 5 bases, and 12 bases separated the two germline ends. CDR1 and CDR2 from the germline V gene are MNHEY and SMNVEV (reference sequence). This CDR3 comprises 13 residues.

This clone was counted only a few times. The rearrangement joins TRBV19 to TRBJ2-7, with 12 bases matching TRBD2. This CDR3 contains 17 residues. V lost 5 bases and J lost 7; bases outside the gene matches: 15. Germline V gene data show CDR1 as LNHDA and CDR2 as SQIVND (reference sequence). CDR3 coding DNA: TGTGCCAGTAGTGTCAGCCCTAGGACTAGCGGGGTCCTAGAGCAGTACTTC. Translation: CASSVSPRTSGVLEQYF.

This chain uses TRBV10-2 with TRBJ1-2; no clear D gene. V was clipped by 9 bases and J by 8 bases, with 19 bases between them. Germline V CDR1 and CDR2: WSHSY, SAAADI. This CDR3 is 13 amino acids long. This chain's CDR3 is CARSRRFLGGYTF. The DNA of the CDR3 is TGCGCCAGGTCTAGGAGGTTCCTTGGGGGCTACACCTTC.